These T cell receptor beta chains were read from a single sample in a study of CXCR3-negative and CXCR3-positive naive CD8 T cells. TCRdb reworked the 5' RACE reads into one entry per CDR3 protein, no DNA. Seen in this sample are roughly 29,000 distinct CDR3 sequences; the ten most common clones hold more than 8.5%. The source material was memory CD8+ T cells from blood. The origin of the receptors is a human donor in good health. Some clones in this sample may be carry-over from other donors' samples. The CDR3 runs from the conserved cysteine through the conserved F or W. Clone size is stated in some rows and not others, as once, few, many or a class when expanded.

j_call: TRBJ2-5
clone_size: -
v_call: TRBV11-2
cdr3_length: 11
cdr3_aa: CASSFGRTQYF

j_call: TRBJ1-1
clone_size: -
v_call: TRBV4-3
cdr3_length: 17
cdr3_aa: CASSQDRQGLLNTEAFF

j_call: TRBJ2-3
clone_size: -
v_call: TRBV7-2
cdr3_length: 16
cdr3_aa: CASSSPPGQGPDTQYF

j_call: TRBJ2-2
clone_size: -
v_call: TRBV29-1
cdr3_length: 16
cdr3_aa: CSVVWGTSVNTGELFF

j_call: TRBJ2-7
clone_size: -
v_call: TRBV7-9
cdr3_length: 14
cdr3_aa: CASSPRTGSYEQYF

j_call: TRBJ1-1
clone_size: -
v_call: TRBV4-3
cdr3_length: 13
cdr3_aa: CASSQEAGNEAFF

j_call: TRBJ1-5
clone_size: -
v_call: TRBV12-3/TRBV12-4
cdr3_length: 15
cdr3_aa: CASSGTDRGNQPQHF

j_call: TRBJ2-7
clone_size: -
v_call: TRBV20-1
cdr3_length: 15
cdr3_aa: CSADRADGQIYEQYF

j_call: TRBJ1-1
clone_size: -
v_call: TRBV7-3
cdr3_length: 13
cdr3_aa: CASSPRHGTEAFF

j_call: TRBJ2-7
clone_size: -
v_call: TRBV12-3/TRBV12-4
cdr3_length: 17
cdr3_aa: CASSLEVGRNLPYEQYF

j_call: TRBJ2-7
clone_size: -
v_call: TRBV12-5
cdr3_length: 13
cdr3_aa: CASARDEIYEQYF

j_call: TRBJ2-1
clone_size: -
v_call: TRBV25-1
cdr3_length: 17
cdr3_aa: CASSAESGLAGRDEQFF

j_call: TRBJ1-1
clone_size: -
v_call: TRBV29-1
cdr3_length: 11
cdr3_aa: CSVGQNTEAFF

j_call: TRBJ1-6
clone_size: medium-sized
v_call: TRBV14
cdr3_length: 14
cdr3_aa: CASSQRGDFSPLHF

j_call: TRBJ2-2
clone_size: -
v_call: TRBV11-2
cdr3_length: 13
cdr3_aa: CASSLSPGRELFF

j_call: TRBJ2-7
clone_size: -
v_call: TRBV7-9
cdr3_length: 13
cdr3_aa: CASSFGGHYEQYF

j_call: TRBJ2-2
clone_size: -
v_call: TRBV4-3
cdr3_length: 16
cdr3_aa: CASSQAVFGNTGELFF

j_call: TRBJ1-2
clone_size: -
v_call: TRBV7-6
cdr3_length: 15
cdr3_aa: CASSFERGDPYGYTF

j_call: TRBJ2-7
clone_size: -
v_call: TRBV7-9
cdr3_length: 17
cdr3_aa: CASSGEIGQGGSYEQYF

j_call: TRBJ2-3
clone_size: -
v_call: TRBV5-8
cdr3_length: 14
cdr3_aa: CASSLGQGAGTQYF

j_call: TRBJ1-1
clone_size: -
v_call: TRBV28
cdr3_length: 18
cdr3_aa: CASSLCINGTGVNTEAFF